Listed below are T cell receptor beta chains from one sample, sequenced in a study of vaccination and CD4 T cells after COVID-19. MiXCR was run by TCRdb on the PCR reads, yielding one entry per CDR3 protein. The sample carries 10,000 to 15,000 distinct CDR3 sequences, roughly 60% recorded once. Their antigen targets remain unknown. The sequenced material came from CD4+ T cells from blood, cultured in vitro. These receptors came from a human donor who had recovered from COVID-19. CDR3s include the opening cysteine and the closing phenylalanine or tryptophan. The D gene is left open where the match is weak. Some rows mark clone size as missing; the rest say once, few, many or name a class of expanded clone.

v_gene,d_gene,j_gene,abundance,CDR3aa,CDR3nt
TRBV7-2,TRBD1,TRBJ1-2,.,CASSPQTGDSDGYTF,TGTGCCAGCAGCCCACAAACAGGGGACAGCGATGGCTACACCTTC
TRBV7-2,.,TRBJ1-5,few,CASSPQGFNQPQHF,TGTGCCAGCAGCCCACAGGGATTTAATCAGCCCCAGCATTTT
TRBV4-2,.,TRBJ2-5,.,CASSQGGERVETQYF,TGTGCCAGCAGCCAAGGGGGGGAGCGTGTAGAGACCCAGTACTTC
TRBV7-3,.,TRBJ2-6,medium-sized,CASSPEVSGANVLTF,TGTGCCAGCAGCCCGGAAGTCTCTGGGGCCAACGTCCTGACTTTC
TRBV6-2/TRBV6-3,.,TRBJ2-7,.,CASSFEAQPKQYF,TGTGCCAGCAGTTTCGAGGCACAGCCGAAGCAGTACTTC
TRBV28,TRBD2,TRBJ2-1,.,CASSSLAGGSYNEQFF,TGTGCCAGCAGTTCCCTAGCGGGAGGGAGTTACAATGAGCAGTTCTTC
TRBV6-5,.,TRBJ1-4,.,CASSSVARGVSNEKLFF,TGTGCCAGCAGTTCGGTCGCCCGGGGAGTTAGTAATGAAAAACTGTTTTTT
TRBV15,.,TRBJ2-2,.,CATSRDQAGELFF,TGTGCCACCAGCAGAGATCAGGCCGGGGAGCTGTTTTTT
TRBV7-2,.,TRBJ1-5,few,CASSLGVGAGNQPQHF,TGTGCCAGCAGCTTAGGTGTAGGGGCTGGCAATCAGCCCCAGCATTTT
TRBV7-2,.,TRBJ2-5,.,CASSFVGGSETQYF,TGTGCCAGCAGCTTCGTTGGGGGGTCGGAGACCCAGTACTTC
TRBV19,.,TRBJ1-2,few,CASSKQSHGYTF,TGTGCCAGTAGTAAACAGTCCCATGGCTACACCTTC
TRBV7-3,TRBD2,TRBJ2-6,.,CASSLTSGRTGANVLTF,TGTGCCAGCAGCTTAACTAGCGGGAGAACTGGGGCCAACGTCCTGACTTTC
TRBV7-2,.,TRBJ1-1,.,CASSLLSVPAFF,TGTGCCAGCAGCTTACTTTCGGTCCCTGCTTTCTTT
TRBV7-2,.,TRBJ2-6,.,CASSFENSGANVLTF,TGTGCCAGCAGCTTTGAAAACTCTGGGGCCAACGTCCTGACTTTC
TRBV20-1,.,TRBJ1-1,few,CSARDRATHTEAFF,TGCAGTGCTAGAGACAGGGCCACTCACACTGAAGCTTTCTTT
TRBV20-1,.,TRBJ2-3,.,CSARQTTDTQYF,TGCAGTGCCCGGCAGACCACAGATACGCAGTATTTT
TRBV12-3/TRBV12-4,.,TRBJ2-5,.,CASSLSRVRETQYF,TGTGCCAGCAGTTTAAGCAGGGTTCGGGAGACCCAGTACTTC
TRBV6-1,.,TRBJ1-3,few,CASRTNQYSGNTIYF,TGTGCCAGCAGGACCAATCAATACTCTGGAAACACCATATATTTT
TRBV7-8,.,TRBJ1-4,.,CASSLARGTNEKLFF,TGTGCCAGCAGCTTAGCTAGGGGAACTAATGAAAAACTGTTTTTT
TRBV7-3,.,TRBJ2-1,.,CASSLTIDNEQFF,TGTGCCAGCAGCTTAACGATAGACAATGAGCAGTTCTTC
TRBV9,.,TRBJ2-3,.,CASSVAAARDTQYF,TGTGCCAGCAGCGTAGCTGCCGCTAGGGATACGCAGTATTTT
TRBV27,.,TRBJ2-2,.,CASHRAQVGTGELFF,TGTGCCAGCCACCGTGCCCAGGTGGGCACCGGGGAGCTGTTTTTT
TRBV20-1,TRBD2,TRBJ2-3,once,CSARSSGGSSTDTQYF,TGCAGTGCTAGATCCAGCGGGGGGTCTAGCACAGATACGCAGTATTTT
TRBV6-5,.,TRBJ1-1,few,CASSYAGSSGTEAFF,TGTGCCAGCAGTTACGCCGGCAGCAGCGGCACTGAAGCTTTCTTT
TRBV11-2,.,TRBJ2-5,.,CASSLDRAKETQYF,TGTGCCAGCAGCTTAGATAGGGCCAAAGAGACCCAGTACTTC
TRBV6-1,.,TRBJ2-5,medium-sized,CASSEARTRAQETQYF,TGTGCCAGCAGTGAAGCTAGGACACGAGCTCAAGAGACCCAGTACTTC
TRBV12-3/TRBV12-4,.,TRBJ1-5,.,CASSLSQGNQPQHF,TGTGCCAGCAGTTTATCACAGGGCAATCAGCCCCAGCATTTT
TRBV20-1,.,TRBJ1-2,.,CSATESAETNYGYTF,TGCAGTGCAACCGAATCGGCAGAGACTAACTATGGCTACACCTTC
TRBV6-1,.,TRBJ2-2,.,CASIDPNTGELFF,TGTGCCAGCATTGACCCGAACACCGGGGAGCTGTTTTTT
TRBV6-2/TRBV6-3,.,TRBJ1-5,.,CASRWDGNQPQHF,TGTGCCAGTCGGTGGGATGGCAATCAGCCCCAGCATTTT